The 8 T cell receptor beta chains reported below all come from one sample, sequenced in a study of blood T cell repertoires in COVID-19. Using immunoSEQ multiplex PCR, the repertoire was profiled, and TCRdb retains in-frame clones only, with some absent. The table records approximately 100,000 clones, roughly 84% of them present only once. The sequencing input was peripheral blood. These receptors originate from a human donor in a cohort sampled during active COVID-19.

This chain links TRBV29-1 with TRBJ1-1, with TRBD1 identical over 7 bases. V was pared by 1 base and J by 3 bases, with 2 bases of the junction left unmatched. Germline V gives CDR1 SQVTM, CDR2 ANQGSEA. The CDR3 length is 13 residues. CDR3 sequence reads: CSVEVDRDTEAFF. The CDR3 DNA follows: TGCAGCGTTGAAGTAGACAGGGACACTGAAGCTTTCTTT.

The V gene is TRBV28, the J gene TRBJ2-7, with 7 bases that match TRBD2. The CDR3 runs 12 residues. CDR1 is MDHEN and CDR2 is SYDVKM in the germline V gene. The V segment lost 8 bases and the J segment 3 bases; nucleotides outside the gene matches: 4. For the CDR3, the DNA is TGTGCCAGCGGGAGGGTCAGCTACGAGCAGTACTTC. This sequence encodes CASGRVSYEQYF.

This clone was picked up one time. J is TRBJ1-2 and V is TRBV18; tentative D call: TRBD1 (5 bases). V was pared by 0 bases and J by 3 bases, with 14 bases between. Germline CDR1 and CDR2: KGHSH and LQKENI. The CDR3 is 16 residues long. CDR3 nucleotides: TGTGCCAGCTCACCACCCACAGGCGACGGAGACTATGGCTACACCTTC. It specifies CASSPPTGDGDYGYTF. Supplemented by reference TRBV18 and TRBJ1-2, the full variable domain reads NAGVMQNPRHLVRRRGQEARLRCSPMKGHSHVYWYRQLPEEGLKFMVYLQKENIIDESGMPKERFSAEFPKEGPSILRIQQVVRGDSAAYFCASSPPTGDGDYGYTFGSGTRLTVV.

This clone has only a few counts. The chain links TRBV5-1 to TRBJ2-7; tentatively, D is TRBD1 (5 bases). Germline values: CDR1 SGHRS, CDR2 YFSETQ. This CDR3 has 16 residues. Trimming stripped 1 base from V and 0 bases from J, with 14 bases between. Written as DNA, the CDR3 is TGCGCCAGCAGCTTGACCTTGACAGAAGGCTCCTACGAGCAGTACTTC. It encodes CASSLTLTEGSYEQYF.

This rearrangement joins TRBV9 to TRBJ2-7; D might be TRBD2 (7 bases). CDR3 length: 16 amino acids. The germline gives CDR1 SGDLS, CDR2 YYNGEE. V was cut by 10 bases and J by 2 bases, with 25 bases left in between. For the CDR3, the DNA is TGTGCCGGGGGGGGAGGGGACCGGGACATCGCCTACGAGCAGTACTTC. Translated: CAGGGGDRDIAYEQYF.

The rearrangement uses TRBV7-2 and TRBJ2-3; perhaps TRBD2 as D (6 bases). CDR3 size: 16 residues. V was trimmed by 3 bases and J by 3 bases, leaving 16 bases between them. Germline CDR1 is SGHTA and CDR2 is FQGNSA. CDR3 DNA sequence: TGTGCCAGCAGCTTCCTGGCGGGGCTCTATACAGATACGCAGTATTTT. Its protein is CASSFLAGLYTDTQYF.

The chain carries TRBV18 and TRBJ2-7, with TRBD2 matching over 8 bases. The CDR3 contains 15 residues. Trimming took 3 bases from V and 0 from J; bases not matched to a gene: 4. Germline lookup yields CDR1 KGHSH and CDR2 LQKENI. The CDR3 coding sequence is TGTGCCAGCTCACCTGCAGGACTAGCCTCCTACGAGCAGTACTTC. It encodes CASSPAGLASYEQYF.

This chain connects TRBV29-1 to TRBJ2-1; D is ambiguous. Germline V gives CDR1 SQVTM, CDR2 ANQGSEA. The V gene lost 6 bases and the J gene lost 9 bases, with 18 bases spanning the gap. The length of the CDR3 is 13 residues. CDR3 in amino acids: CSVYRVVYGEQFF. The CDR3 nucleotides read TGCAGCGTCTATCGTGTAGTTTATGGTGAGCAGTTCTTC.